A single sample is the source of the 21 T cell receptor beta chains below, sequenced in a study of blood T cells in healthy people across ages. A second PCR, run for about 6 to 12 cycles, used a sample-barcoded 5' primer plus a J-beta primer mix. TCRdb analysed the 5' RACE reads with MiXCR anew, one entry per CDR3 protein. In the table there are about 830,000 distinct CDR3 sequences, around 68% of which are singletons. Sequenced sample: blood. These receptors were collected from a young man in good health.

The genes are TRBV5-1 and TRBJ1-6, with D possibly being TRBD1 (6 bases). CDR3 length: 17 amino acids. V was clipped by 0 bases and J by 8 bases, with 18 bases between them. Germline V CDR1 and CDR2: SGHRS, YFSETQ. Written as DNA, the CDR3 is TGCGCCAGCAGCTTGGCAGCGGGGACCCCAGGGGATTCACCCCTCCACTTT. The encoded protein is CASSLAAGTPGDSPLHF.

This clonotype has just one count. The rearrangement links TRBV29-1 to TRBJ2-5, with 10 bases fitting TRBD1. CDR3 length equals 13 residues. Per the germline V gene, CDR1 is SQVTM and CDR2 is ANQGSEA. V lost 6 bases and J lost 7; bases outside the gene matches: 8. The CDR3 sequence: CSVRDRGYGTQYF. CDR3 bases: TGCAGCGTCCGGGACAGGGGCTATGGGACCCAGTACTTC.

This clonotype was counted many times. This chain uses TRBV7-2 with TRBJ2-7; no clear D gene. V was cut by 5 bases and J by 2 bases, with 7 bases left in between. Germline lookup yields CDR1 SGHTA and CDR2 FQGNSA. There are 12 residues in the CDR3. This CDR3 is CASSPQAYEQYF. Written as DNA, the CDR3 is TGTGCCAGCAGCCCTCAGGCCTACGAGCAGTACTTC.

This clonotype came up a few times. The J gene is TRBJ1-6, the V gene TRBV12-3 or TRBV12-4; D uncertain. The CDR3 runs 13 residues. V lost 1 base and J 5 bases, leaving 3 bases between the germline ends. The CDR3 bases are TGTGCCAGCAGTTTAGAGAATAATTCACCCCTCCACTTT. It translates to CASSLENNSPLHF.

The J gene is TRBJ2-1, the V gene TRBV6-2 or TRBV6-3, with 9 bases aligning to TRBD2. Germline V gives CDR1 MNHEY, CDR2 SVGEGT. The CDR3 has 15 residues. The V and J ends lost 4 bases and 8 bases, in that order; junction bases with no gene match: 9. The CDR3, as DNA: TGTGCCAGCAGTTGGGTGCGGGGGGGCTCGGATGAGCAGTTCTTC. This codes for CASSWVRGGSDEQFF.

This clonotype turned up a few times. V gene TRBV6-2 or TRBV6-3 combines with J gene TRBJ2-1; D is tentatively TRBD1 or TRBD2 (5 bases each). This CDR3 is built from 15 residues. With 6 bases removed from V and 8 bases from J, the gap between germline ends came to 20 bases. CDR1 MNHEY and CDR2 SVGEGT come from the germline V gene. Written as DNA, the CDR3 is TGTGCCAGCAGCCCCACGACGGGGCAATGGGATGAGCAGTTCTTC. It yields the protein CASSPTTGQWDEQFF.

The gene calls are TRBV29-1 and TRBJ1-4, with D maybe TRBD1 (6 bases). Trimming removed 5 bases at V and 6 bases at J, with 10 bases between. CDR1 is SQVTM, CDR2 ANQGSEA, per germline. There are 12 residues in the CDR3. The CDR3 reads CSVQDSYEKLFF. CDR3 in DNA: TGCAGCGTTCAGGACAGCTATGAAAAACTGTTTTTT. The full variable domain, completed using reference TRBV29-1 and TRBJ1-4, is SAVISQKPSRDICQRGTSLTIQCQVDSQVTMMFWYRQQPGQSLTLIATANQGSEATYESGFVIDKFPISRPNLTFSTLTVSNMSPEDSSIYLCSVQDSYEKLFFGSGTQLSVL.

The genes are TRBV7-8 and TRBJ2-7, with 10 bases that match TRBD2. This CDR3 comprises 14 residues. Germline values: CDR1 SGHVS, CDR2 FQNEAQ. The J segment lost 3 bases and the V segment lost 5 bases, leaving 4 bases of the junction unmatched. CDR3 sequence reads: CASSKAGGIYEQYF. The CDR3 DNA reads TGTGCCAGCAGCAAAGCGGGGGGGATCTACGAGCAGTACTTC.

J is TRBJ2-5 and V is TRBV28; D gene uncertain. The DNA matches TRBJ2-7 better at its end, which makes the J call doubtful. This CDR3 is 13 amino acids long. Germline V CDR1 and CDR2: MDHEN, SYDVKM. This CDR3 is CARNLAESYEQYF. The DNA of the CDR3 is TGTGCCAGAAACCTGGCGGAAAGCTACGAGCAGTACTTC.

V usage is TRBV28 and J usage is TRBJ2-3; possibly TRBD1 or TRBD2 for D (6 bases each). The V end lost 1 base, the J end lost 6 bases, and 26 bases lay between the germline ends. The germline gives CDR1 MDHEN, CDR2 SYDVKM. There are 19 residues in the CDR3. In nucleotides, the CDR3 is TGTGCCAGCAGTTTATTTTTTAGGGGGGATGGTCGGGGTGTGGATACGCAGTATTTT. Its translation: CASSLFFRGDGRGVDTQYF.

The J gene is TRBJ2-7, the V gene TRBV18; 8 bases fit TRBD1. CDR3 size: 15 residues. CDR1 is KGHSH and CDR2 is LQKENI in the germline V gene. With 4 bases clipped from V and 7 bases from J, the junction kept 12 bases outside the gene matches. The CDR3 is CASSHPDRAPFEQYF. The CDR3 nucleotides are TGTGCCAGCTCACACCCGGACAGGGCTCCTTTTGAGCAGTACTTC.

This chain connects TRBV15 to TRBJ2-7; 7 bases match TRBD1. CDR3 length: 15 residues. V trimming: 5 bases; J trimming: 2 bases; junction bases outside the gene matches: 9. Germline loops: CDR1 LNHNV, CDR2 YYDKDF (reference sequence). The CDR3 region is CATSDDRERTYEQYF. The CDR3 nucleotides are TGTGCCACCAGCGATGACAGGGAAAGGACCTACGAGCAGTACTTC.

A few counts support this clonotype. The gene calls are TRBV5-1 and TRBJ1-5; D gene ambiguous. The CDR3 is made up of 14 amino acids. From germline, CDR1 is SGHRS and CDR2 YFSETQ. The ends were cut back, 0 bases at V and 3 bases at J, with 7 bases in the middle. The CDR3 loop reads CASSLDDLNQPQHF. The CDR3 DNA reads TGCGCCAGCAGCTTGGACGATCTCAATCAGCCCCAGCATTTT. The entire variable domain, with the rest obtained from reference TRBV5-1 and TRBJ1-5, is as follows: KAGVTQTPRYLIKTRGQQVTLSCSPISGHRSVSWYQQTPGQGLQFLFEYFSETQRNKGNFPGRFSGRQFSNSRSEMNVSTLELGDSALYLCASSLDDLNQPQHFGDGTRLSIL.

The chain couples TRBV9 to TRBJ2-7; 13 bases fit TRBD2. The end of the DNA aligns better with TRBJ2-5, so the J call may be wrong. The germline V gene encodes CDR1 SGDLS and CDR2 YYNGEE. The CDR3 consists of 15 residues. The CDR3 bases are TGTGCCAGCAGCCCGACTAGCGGGGGGATTAAGACCCAGTACTTC. It codes for CASSPTSGGIKTQYF.

The rearrangement links TRBV7-8 to TRBJ2-7; D unresolved. Per the germline V gene, CDR1 is SGHVS and CDR2 is FQNEAQ. Between the trimmed V and J ends, which lost 4 bases and 4 bases, there was a span of 11 bases. This CDR3 is 13 amino acids long. Here the CDR3 reads CASSSPGFYEQYF. CDR3 DNA sequence: TGTGCCAGCAGCTCCCCAGGATTTTACGAGCAGTACTTC.

The chain has TRBV7-3 and TRBJ2-2; tentative D call: TRBD2 (5 bases). The CDR3 loop spans 13 amino acids. CDR1 SGHTA and CDR2 FQGTGA come from the germline V gene. Trimming took 4 bases from V and 7 from J, leaving 10 bases between them. The chain's CDR3 is CASSSGRGGELFF. For the CDR3, the DNA is TGTGCCAGCAGCTCAGGACGGGGCGGGGAGCTGTTTTTT.

The chain links TRBV6-5 to TRBJ1-1; D not certain. The CDR3 runs 11 residues. From germline, CDR1 is MNHEY and CDR2 SVGAGI. The ends were cut back, 4 bases at V and 4 bases at J, with 4 bases in the middle. CDR3 bases: TGTGCCAGCAGTTCCCCCACTGAAGCTTTCTTT. Translated: CASSSPTEAFF.

The chain uses TRBV29-1 and TRBJ2-7; the D gene is possibly TRBD1 (5 bases). The V end lost 0 bases, the J end lost 3 bases, and 9 bases lay between the germline ends. This CDR3 has 13 residues. CDR1 and CDR2 (germline): SQVTM, ANQGSEA. The CDR3 nucleotides read TGCAGCGTTGAAGAGGGGCAGTTCTACGAGCAGTACTTC. Its protein is CSVEEGQFYEQYF.

CDR3 bases: TGTGCCAGCAGCACGTTGACAGTGAGCTCCTACGAGCAGTACTTC. It translates to CASSTLTVSSYEQYF. This sequence joins TRBV7-2 and TRBJ2-7; possibly TRBD1 for D (5 bases). The CDR3 loop spans 15 amino acids. The germline V gene has CDR1 SGHTA and CDR2 FQGNSA. V was shortened by 5 bases and J by 0 bases, with 14 bases between the two germline ends.

This chain joins TRBV5-1 and TRBJ2-3, with 10 bases aligning to TRBD2. This CDR3 is built from 15 residues. Per germline, CDR1 SGHRS and CDR2 YFSETQ. Trimming removed 4 bases from V and 5 bases from J; junction bases left unmatched: 7. CDR3 in DNA: TGCGCCAGCAGCCGGGGGACTAGCGTTGAAGATACGCAGTATTTT. Encoded protein: CASSRGTSVEDTQYF.

This chain uses TRBV6-1 with TRBJ2-7; D gene unclear. From germline, CDR1 is MNHNS and CDR2 SASEGT. Trimming took 8 bases from V and 2 from J, leaving 16 bases between them. CDR3 size: 14 residues. CDR3 in DNA: TGTGCCAGCGTCCCTTACAGAGAAACCTACGAGCAGTACTTC. Its translation is CASVPYRETYEQYF.